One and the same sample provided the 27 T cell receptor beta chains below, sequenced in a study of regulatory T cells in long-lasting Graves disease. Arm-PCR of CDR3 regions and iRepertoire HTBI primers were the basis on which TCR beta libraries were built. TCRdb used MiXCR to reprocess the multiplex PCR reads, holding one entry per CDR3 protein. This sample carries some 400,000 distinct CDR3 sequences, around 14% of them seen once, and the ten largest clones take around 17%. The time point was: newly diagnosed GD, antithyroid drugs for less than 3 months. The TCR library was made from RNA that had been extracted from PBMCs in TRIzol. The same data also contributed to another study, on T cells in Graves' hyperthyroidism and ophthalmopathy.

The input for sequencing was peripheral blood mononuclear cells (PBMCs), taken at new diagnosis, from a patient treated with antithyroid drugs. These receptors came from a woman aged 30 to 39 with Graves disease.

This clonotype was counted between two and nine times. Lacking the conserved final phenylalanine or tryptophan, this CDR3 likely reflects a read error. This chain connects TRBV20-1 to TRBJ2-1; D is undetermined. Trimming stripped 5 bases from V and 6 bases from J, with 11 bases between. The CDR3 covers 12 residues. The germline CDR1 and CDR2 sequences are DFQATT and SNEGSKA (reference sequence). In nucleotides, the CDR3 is TGCAGTGCTTACCCTCAGAGCAATGAGCAGTTCTCC. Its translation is CSAYPQSNEQFS.

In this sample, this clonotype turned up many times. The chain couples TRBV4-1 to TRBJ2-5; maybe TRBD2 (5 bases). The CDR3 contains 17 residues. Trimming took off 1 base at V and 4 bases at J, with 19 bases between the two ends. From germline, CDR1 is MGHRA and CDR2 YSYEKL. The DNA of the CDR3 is TGCGCCAGCAGCCAAGTATTAGCCGGAGGAGTTGCAGAGACCCAGTACTTC. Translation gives CASSQVLAGGVAETQYF.

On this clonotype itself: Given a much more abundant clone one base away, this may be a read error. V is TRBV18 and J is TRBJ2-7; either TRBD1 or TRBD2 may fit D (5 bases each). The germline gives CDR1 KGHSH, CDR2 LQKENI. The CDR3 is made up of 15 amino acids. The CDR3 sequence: CTSSPSGQGTTEQYF. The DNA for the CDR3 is TGTACCAGCTCACCATCGGGGCAGGGAACTACCGAGCAGTACTTC.

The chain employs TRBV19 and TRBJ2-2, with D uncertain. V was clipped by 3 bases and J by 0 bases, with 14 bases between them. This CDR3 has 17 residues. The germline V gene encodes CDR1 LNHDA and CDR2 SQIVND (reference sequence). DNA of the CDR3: TGTGCCAGTAGTATTCGGACGGGCGCGGCGAACACCGGGGAGCTGTTTTTT. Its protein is CASSIRTGAANTGELFF.

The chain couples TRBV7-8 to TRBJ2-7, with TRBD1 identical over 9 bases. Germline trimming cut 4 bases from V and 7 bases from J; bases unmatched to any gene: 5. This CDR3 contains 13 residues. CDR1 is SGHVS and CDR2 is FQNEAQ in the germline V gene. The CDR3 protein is CASSSTGGHEQYF. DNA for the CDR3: TGTGCCAGCAGCTCGACAGGGGGGCATGAGCAGTACTTC.

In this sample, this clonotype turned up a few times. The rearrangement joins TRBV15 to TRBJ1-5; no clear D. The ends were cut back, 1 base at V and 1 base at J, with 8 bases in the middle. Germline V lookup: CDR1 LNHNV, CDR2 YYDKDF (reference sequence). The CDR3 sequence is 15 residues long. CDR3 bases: TGTGCCACCAGCAGAGTTATTGGAAGCAATCAGCCCCAGCATTTT. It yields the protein CATSRVIGSNQPQHF.

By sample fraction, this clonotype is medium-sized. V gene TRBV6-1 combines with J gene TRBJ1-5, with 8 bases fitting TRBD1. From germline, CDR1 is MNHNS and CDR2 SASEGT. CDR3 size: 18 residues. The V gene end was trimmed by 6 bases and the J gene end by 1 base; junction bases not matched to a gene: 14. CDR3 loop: CASSLTGGSVVSNQPQHF. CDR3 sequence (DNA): TGTGCCAGCAGCCTTACAGGGGGTAGCGTGGTCAGCAATCAGCCCCAGCATTTT.

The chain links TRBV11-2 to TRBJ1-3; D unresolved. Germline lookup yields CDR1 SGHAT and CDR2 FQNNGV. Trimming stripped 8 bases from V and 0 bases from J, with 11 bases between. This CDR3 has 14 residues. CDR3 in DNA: TGTGCCAGCTCCCGACCGGACTCTGGAAACACCATATATTTT. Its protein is CASSRPDSGNTIYF.

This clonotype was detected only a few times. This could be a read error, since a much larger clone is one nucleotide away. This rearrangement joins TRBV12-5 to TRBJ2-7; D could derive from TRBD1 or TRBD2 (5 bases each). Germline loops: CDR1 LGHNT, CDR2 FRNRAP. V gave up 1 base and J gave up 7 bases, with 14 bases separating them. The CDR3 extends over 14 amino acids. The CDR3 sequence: CASGLAGPPNEQYF. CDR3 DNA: TGTGCTAGTGGTTTGGCGGGGCCGCCTAATGAGCAGTACTTC.

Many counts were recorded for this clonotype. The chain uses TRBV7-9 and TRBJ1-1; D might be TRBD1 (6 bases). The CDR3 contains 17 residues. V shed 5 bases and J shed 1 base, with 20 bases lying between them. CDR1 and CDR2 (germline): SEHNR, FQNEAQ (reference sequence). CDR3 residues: CASSSPDSRQPNTEAFF. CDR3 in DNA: TGTGCCAGCAGCAGCCCGGACAGCCGTCAACCGAACACTGAAGCTTTCTTT.

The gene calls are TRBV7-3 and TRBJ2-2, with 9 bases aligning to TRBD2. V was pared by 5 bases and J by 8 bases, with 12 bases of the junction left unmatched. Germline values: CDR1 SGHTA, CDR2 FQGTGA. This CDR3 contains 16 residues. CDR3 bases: TGTGCCAGCAGCCCTGCGGGGCGGGAGGGCCGGGGGGAGCTGTTTTTT. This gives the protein CASSPAGREGRGELFF.

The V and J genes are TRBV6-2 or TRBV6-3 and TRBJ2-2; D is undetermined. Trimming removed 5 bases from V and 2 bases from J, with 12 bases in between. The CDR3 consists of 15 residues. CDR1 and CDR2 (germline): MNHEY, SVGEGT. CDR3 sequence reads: CASSVRAANTGELFF. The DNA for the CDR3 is TGTGCCAGCAGTGTAAGGGCAGCAAACACCGGGGAGCTGTTTTTT.

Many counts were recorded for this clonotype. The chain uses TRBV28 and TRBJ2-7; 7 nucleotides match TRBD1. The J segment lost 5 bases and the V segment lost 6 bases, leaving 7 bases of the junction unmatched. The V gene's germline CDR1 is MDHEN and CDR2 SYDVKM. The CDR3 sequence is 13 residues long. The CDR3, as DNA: TGTGCCAGCAGGACCGACAGGGACGACGAGCAGTACTTC. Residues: CASRTDRDDEQYF.

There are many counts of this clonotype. The CDR3 nucleotides are TGCAGTGCCCGCGGGACTAGCGGGAGGCTTTCCACAGATACGCAGTATTTT. Its translation is CSARGTSGRLSTDTQYF. The chain has TRBV20-1 and TRBJ2-3; 15 bases agree with TRBD2. The CDR3 loop spans 17 amino acids. Germline V lookup: CDR1 DFQATT, CDR2 SNEGSKA (reference sequence). After removal of 6 bases from V and 2 bases from J, the junction contained 9 bases not matched to a gene.

CDR3 region: CASSPRPDANTGELFF. The CDR3 nucleotides read TGTGCCAGCTCACCACGTCCGGATGCGAACACCGGGGAGCTGTTTTTT. The gene calls are TRBV18 and TRBJ2-2; D gene unclear. The germline V gene has CDR1 KGHSH and CDR2 LQKENI. The CDR3 contains 16 residues. V dropped 1 base and J dropped 0 bases, with 9 bases sitting between them.

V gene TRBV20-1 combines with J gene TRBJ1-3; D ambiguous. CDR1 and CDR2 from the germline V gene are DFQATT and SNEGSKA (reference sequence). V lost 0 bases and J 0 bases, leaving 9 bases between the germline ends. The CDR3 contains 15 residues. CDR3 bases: TGCAGTGCTAGAGATATTAGAAGCTCTGGAAACACCATATATTTT. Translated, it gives CSARDIRSSGNTIYF.

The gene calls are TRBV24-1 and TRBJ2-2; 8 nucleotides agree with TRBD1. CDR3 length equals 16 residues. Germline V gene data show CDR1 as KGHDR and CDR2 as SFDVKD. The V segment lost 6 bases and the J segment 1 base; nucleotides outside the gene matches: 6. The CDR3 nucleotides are TGTGCCACCAGTCTCTCCGGGACAGGGAACACCGGGGAGCTGTTTTTT. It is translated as CATSLSGTGNTGELFF.

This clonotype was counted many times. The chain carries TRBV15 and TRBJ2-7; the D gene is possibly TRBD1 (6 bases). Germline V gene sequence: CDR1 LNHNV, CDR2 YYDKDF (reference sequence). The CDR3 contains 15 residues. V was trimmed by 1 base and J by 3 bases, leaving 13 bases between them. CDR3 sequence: CATSRGAGTLYEQYF. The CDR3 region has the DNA TGTGCCACCAGCAGAGGGGCCGGGACACTCTACGAGCAGTACTTC.

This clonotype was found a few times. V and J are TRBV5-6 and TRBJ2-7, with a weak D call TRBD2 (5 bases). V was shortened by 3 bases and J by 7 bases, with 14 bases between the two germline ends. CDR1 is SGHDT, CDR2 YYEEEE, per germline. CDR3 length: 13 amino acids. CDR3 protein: CASSSTSFWEQYF. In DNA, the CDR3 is TGTGCCAGCAGCTCAACTAGTTTTTGGGAGCAGTACTTC. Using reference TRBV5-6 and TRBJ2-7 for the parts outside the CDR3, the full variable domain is DAGVTQSPTHLIKTRGQQVTLRCSPKSGHDTVSWYQQALGQGPQFIFQYYEEEERQRGNFPDRFSGHQFPNYSSELNVNALLLGDSALYLCASSSTSFWEQYFGPGTRLTVT.

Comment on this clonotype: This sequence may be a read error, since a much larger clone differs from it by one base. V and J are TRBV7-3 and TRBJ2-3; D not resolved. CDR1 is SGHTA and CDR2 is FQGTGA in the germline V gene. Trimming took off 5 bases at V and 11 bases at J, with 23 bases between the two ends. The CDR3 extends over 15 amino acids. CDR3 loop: CASSPKASGLAVQYF. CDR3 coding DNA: TGTGCCAGCAGCCCCAAGGCGAGTGGTTTAGCCGTGCAGTATTTT.

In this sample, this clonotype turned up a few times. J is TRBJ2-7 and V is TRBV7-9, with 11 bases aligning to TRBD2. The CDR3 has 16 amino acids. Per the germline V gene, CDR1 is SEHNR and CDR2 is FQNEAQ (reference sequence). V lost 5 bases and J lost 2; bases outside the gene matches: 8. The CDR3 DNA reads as TGTGCCAGCAGCGTCTCTACTAGCGGGGGCACCTACGAGCAGTACTTC. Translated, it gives CASSVSTSGGTYEQYF.

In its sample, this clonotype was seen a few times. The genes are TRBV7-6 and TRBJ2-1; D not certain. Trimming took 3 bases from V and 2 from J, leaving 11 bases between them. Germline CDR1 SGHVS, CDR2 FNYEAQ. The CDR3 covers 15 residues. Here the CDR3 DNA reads TGTGCCAGCAGCTTCGGGCAGGCTACCTACAATGAGCAGTTCTTC. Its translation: CASSFGQATYNEQFF. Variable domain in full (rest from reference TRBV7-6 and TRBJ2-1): GAGVSQSPRYKVTKRGQDVALRCDPISGHVSLYWYRQALGQGPEFLTYFNYEAQQDKSGLPNDRFSAERPEGSISTLTIQRTEQRDSAMYRCASSFGQATYNEQFFGPGTRLTVL.

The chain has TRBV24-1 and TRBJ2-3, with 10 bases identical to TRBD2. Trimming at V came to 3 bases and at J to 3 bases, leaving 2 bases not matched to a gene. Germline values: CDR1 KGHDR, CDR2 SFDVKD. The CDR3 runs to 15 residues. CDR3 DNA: TGTGCCACCAGTGATCGTAGCGGGAGGACAGATACGCAGTATTTT. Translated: CATSDRSGRTDTQYF.

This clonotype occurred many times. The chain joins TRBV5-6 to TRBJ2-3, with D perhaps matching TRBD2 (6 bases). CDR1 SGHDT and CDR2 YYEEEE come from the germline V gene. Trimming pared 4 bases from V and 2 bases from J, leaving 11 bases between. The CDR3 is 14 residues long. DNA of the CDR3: TGTGCCAGCAGCATCGGGACTTACACAGATACGCAGTATTTT. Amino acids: CASSIGTYTDTQYF.

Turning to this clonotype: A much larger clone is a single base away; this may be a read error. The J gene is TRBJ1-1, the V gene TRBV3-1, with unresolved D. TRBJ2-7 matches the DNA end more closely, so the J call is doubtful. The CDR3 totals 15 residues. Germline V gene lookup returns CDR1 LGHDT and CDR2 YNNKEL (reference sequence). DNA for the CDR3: TGTGCCAGCAGCCAGAAGGCGGTCTCCTACTACGGGCAGTACTTC. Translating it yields CASSQKAVSYYGQYF.

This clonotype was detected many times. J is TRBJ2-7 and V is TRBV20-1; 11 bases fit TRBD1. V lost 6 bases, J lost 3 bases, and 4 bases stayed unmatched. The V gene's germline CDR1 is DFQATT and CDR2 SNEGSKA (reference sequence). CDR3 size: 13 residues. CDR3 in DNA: TGCAGTGCCCGGACAGGGGGCATCTACGAGCAGTACTTC. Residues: CSARTGGIYEQYF.

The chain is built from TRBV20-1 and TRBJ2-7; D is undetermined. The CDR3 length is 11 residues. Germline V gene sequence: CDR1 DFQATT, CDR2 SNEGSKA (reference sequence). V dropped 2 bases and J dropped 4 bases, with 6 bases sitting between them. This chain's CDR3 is CSARLIYEQYF. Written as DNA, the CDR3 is TGCAGTGCTAGACTTATATACGAGCAGTACTTC.